This T cell receptor beta chain derives from a study of CD8 T cells in ankylosing spondylitis. Points from the study as a whole: Previously reported in reactive arthritis synovial fluid and blood were some of the motif variants. Significantly higher representation of disease-linked clones was reported for matched ankylosing spondylitis synovial fluid. Disease-associated clonotypes exhibited CD8+ identity and were relatively infrequent in peripheral blood. Apparently characteristic of ankylosing spondylitis blood was a TCR beta motif (fewer than 10 highly homologous variants).

This CDR3 has 16 residues. After removal of 4 bases from V and 3 bases from J, the junction contained 7 bases not matched to a gene. Germline assignment: CDR1 MNHEY and CDR2 SVGAGI. Construction of TCR beta libraries was performed using quantitative 5'-RACE with molecular barcodes. Via MiXCR, TCRdb re-called the 5' RACE reads, giving one row per CDR3 protein. The data show 750,000 to 850,000 distinct CDR3 sequences, approximately 12% seen once. In the case of this clonotype: Antigen: not known.

Sequenced: blood, either unsorted or a sorted T cell fraction (not recorded which). The V and J genes are TRBV6-5 and TRBJ2-1, with 9 positions matching TRBD2. The sequence was obtained from a male donor with ankylosing spondylitis. The CDR3 loop reads CASSSKAGGSYNEQFF. For the CDR3, the DNA is TGTGCCAGCAGTTCGAAAGCGGGGGGTAGCTACAATGAGCAGTTCTTC.